Detailed here is one T cell receptor (beta chain). The antigen is undetermined. The sample belongs to a study of cytomegalovirus exposure and HLA in healthy donors. Germline loops: CDR1 KGHSH, CDR2 LQKENI. This CDR3 comprises 16 residues. Unmatched junction bases numbered 4, after V lost 3 bases and J lost 2 bases. Study observations and caveats: In a later analysis, a missense DCLRE1C variant was linked to TCR beta V- and J-gene trimming. In all likelihood, a cluster of highly shared sequence variants was a sequencing artifact. When the data were analyzed later, several of the most significant clusters appeared to be linked to common viral pathogens.

PCR involved 60 Vbeta and 13 Jbeta primers. Repertoires were generated with immunoSEQ multiplex PCR, while TCRdb's copy carries only in-frame clones and drops some. The sample holds about 130,000 clones. V gene TRBV18 combines with J gene TRBJ2-3; TRBD2 matches at 11 bases. Sequencing used PBMCs. The TCR comes from a woman in her 40s in good health and CMV-seropositive. In DNA, the CDR3 is TGTGCCAGCTCACCCGGGACTAGCGGACACACAGATACGCAGTATTTT. This translates into CASSPGTSGHTDTQYF.